This TCR beta chain comes out of a study of blood T cell repertoires in COVID-19. Overall study: PBMCs, B-cell-depleted T cells, or T cells were the source of the cDNA or gDNA that made up the material.

The germline V gene encodes CDR1 MNHEY and CDR2 SMNVEV (reference sequence). The CDR3 spans 18 residues. V was cut by 3 bases and J by 1 base, with 21 bases left in between. Original processing methods: Reference gene primer amplification in the assay estimated nucleated cell counts. Produced via immunoSEQ multiplex PCR; TCRdb's table is partial and in-frame only. That table is the source of V, J and clone size, and D and trimming were worked out from the DNA. The top ten hold approximately 1.9% of the sample, which has roughly 74,000 clones, around nine tenths seen once. Sequencing input: peripheral blood. The sequence derives from an elderly woman with active or convalescent COVID-19. The V gene is TRBV27, the J gene TRBJ1-1; D is possibly TRBD1 (5 bases). Here the CDR3 reads CASSLSPGLIGGNTEAFF. CDR3 DNA: TGTGCCAGCAGTTTGTCCCCCGGTCTTATCGGGGGGAACACTGAAGCTTTCTTT.